Below, 31 T cell receptor beta chains from the same sample are listed, as sequenced in a study of post-analysis software for immune sequencing data. Findings of the study overall: Four or five TRBV segments (TRBV5-6, TRBV5-1 and TRBV20-1 among them) occurred more frequently in patients than in controls.

Carried by the TCR beta cDNA libraries were unique molecular identifiers. TCRdb used MiXCR to reprocess the PCR reads, holding one entry per CDR3 protein. The repertoire holds a few hundred thousand distinct CDR3 sequences, with nearly 45% as singletons. No cognate antigen is known for these TCRs. Sequencing input: blood. These receptors were taken from a girl aged 5 to 17 with multiple sclerosis.

The rearrangement joins TRBV5-1 to TRBJ1-2; D may be TRBD1 (5 bases). This CDR3 is built from 15 residues. The germline gives CDR1 SGHRS, CDR2 YFSETQ. V lost 7 bases and J lost 6, with 22 bases in between. The CDR3 region has the DNA TGCGCCAGCCACCGTGAATCAGGGTCTGGGGATGGCTACACCTTC. It yields the protein CASHRESGSGDGYTF.

This chain links TRBV7-6 with TRBJ2-7; possibly TRBD1 or TRBD2 for D (5 bases each). Near its end, the DNA agrees better with TRBJ2-5, so the J call may be wrong. The CDR3 extends over 15 amino acids. The germline V gene encodes CDR1 SGHVS and CDR2 FNYEAQ. CDR3 DNA: TGTGCCAGCAGCTTAAGGGCCGGGACCCAAGAGACCCAGTACTTC. Protein sequence: CASSLRAGTQETQYF.

This clonotype has more than one count but fewer than ten. V usage is TRBV4-2 and J usage is TRBJ1-2; TRBD1 aligns across 9 bases. The CDR3 is 16 amino acids. V dropped 0 bases and J dropped 1; count of bases not matched to a gene: 3. The germline gives CDR1 LGHNA, CDR2 YNFKEQ. DNA for the CDR3: TGTGCCAGCAGCCAAGATTGGACAGGGGTTAACTATGGCTACACCTTC. Amino acids: CASSQDWTGVNYGYTF.

Worth noting for this clonotype: No conserved phenylalanine or tryptophan ends this CDR3, so it is likely a read error. This chain joins TRBV20-1 and TRBJ2-1; unclear D gene. V lost 0 bases and J lost 7, with 13 bases in between. The CDR3 extends over 14 amino acids. CDR1 and CDR2 (germline): DFQATT, SNEGSKA (reference sequence). CDR3 residues: CSAREDSKPNEQFL. The CDR3 DNA sequence: TGCAGTGCTAGAGAAGACTCGAAGCCTAATGAGCAGTTCTTA.

The chain employs TRBV28 and TRBJ1-5, with TRBD1 matching over 7 bases. V lost 8 bases and J lost 2; bases outside the gene matches: 6. Germline lookup yields CDR1 MDHEN and CDR2 SYDVKM. The CDR3 spans 14 residues. CDR3 region: CASGTVSGNQPQHF. CDR3 coding DNA: TGTGCCAGCGGGACAGTCTCCGGCAATCAGCCCCAGCATTTT.

This rearrangement joins TRBV12-3 or TRBV12-4 to TRBJ2-6; D may be TRBD1 (6 bases). The germline V and J ends were trimmed by 2 bases and 3 bases, with 8 bases remaining between them. The CDR3 is made up of 15 amino acids. The DNA of the CDR3 is TGTGCCAGCAGTTTATCAGGGGTTGGGGCCAACGTCCTGACTTTC. It specifies CASSLSGVGANVLTF.

This clonotype was seen many times. The J gene is TRBJ1-2, the V gene TRBV20-1, with 7 positions matching TRBD1. Germline V gene data show CDR1 as DFQATT and CDR2 as SNEGSKA (reference sequence). CDR3 length: 15 residues. V was pared by 3 bases and J by 8 bases, with 15 bases of the junction left unmatched. The CDR3 spells CSASVPWVQGSGYTF. The CDR3, as DNA: TGCAGTGCTAGTGTTCCCTGGGTACAGGGGTCGGGCTACACCTTC.

V and J are TRBV7-3 and TRBJ1-3; no clear D. The CDR3 runs to 14 residues. From germline, CDR1 is SGHTA and CDR2 FQGTGA. Trimming left V 1 base short and J 4 bases short, with 8 bases between. For the CDR3, the DNA is TGTGCCAGCAGCTTAAGTCCAGGAGGAAACACCATATATTTT. This sequence encodes CASSLSPGGNTIYF.

V usage is TRBV28 and J usage is TRBJ2-7; 7 positions agree with TRBD1. Germline V lookup: CDR1 MDHEN, CDR2 SYDVKM. This CDR3 is built from 14 residues. V trimming: 2 bases; J trimming: 4 bases; junction bases outside the gene matches: 5. The CDR3, as DNA: TGTGCCAGCAGTTTAAGGGGACAGAAATACGAGCAGTACTTC. Translated: CASSLRGQKYEQYF. The variable domain in full, completed from reference TRBV28 and TRBJ2-7, reads DVKVTQSSRYLVKRTGEKVFLECVQDMDHENMFWYRQDPGLGLRLIYFSYDVKMKEKGDIPEGYSVSREKKERFSLILESASTNQTSMYLCASSLRGQKYEQYFGPGTRLTVT.

The chain combines TRBV12-3 or TRBV12-4 with TRBJ1-2; D is possibly TRBD1 (5 bases). The CDR3 is 13 residues long. Trimming took off 6 bases at V and 2 bases at J, with 10 bases between the two ends. The CDR3, as DNA: TGTGCCAGCAGCGAACAGGAGAACTATGGCTACACCTTC. Protein sequence: CASSEQENYGYTF.

This sequence joins TRBV27 and TRBJ1-6; D call uncertain. Germline CDR1 and CDR2: MNHEY and SMNVEV (reference sequence). Trimming took 6 bases from V and 12 from J, leaving 15 bases between them. The CDR3 is 13 amino acids. CDR3 amino acids: CASRLVREEPLHF. The CDR3 DNA is TGTGCCAGCAGACTTGTCCGAGAAGAACCCCTCCACTTT.

The rearrangement links TRBV10-3 to TRBJ2-7, with TRBD1 matching 11 bases. CDR1 and CDR2 (germline): ENHRY, SYGVKD. With 10 bases clipped from V and 2 bases from J, the junction kept 10 bases outside the gene matches. The CDR3 has 15 residues. In DNA form, the CDR3 reads TGTGCCACGCAGGATGAGGGACAGGGGGCCTACGAGCAGTACTTC. Translating it yields CATQDEGQGAYEQYF.

This clonotype was recorded a few times. The chain combines TRBV29-1 with TRBJ2-3; D gene unclear. Germline V gene sequence: CDR1 SQVTM, CDR2 ANQGSEA. The V and J ends lost 0 bases and 6 bases respectively, with 4 bases between them. The CDR3 covers 11 residues. The CDR3, as DNA: TGCAGCGTTGAAGAAGGGGATACGCAGTATTTT. Translation: CSVEEGDTQYF.

This clonotype was counted only a few times. The chain joins TRBV20-1 to TRBJ2-4; D gene ambiguous. The J call may be mistaken, given a closer DNA end match to TRBJ2-7. CDR1 DFQATT and CDR2 SNEGSKA come from the germline V gene (reference sequence). This CDR3 has 12 amino acids. The CDR3 DNA sequence: TGCAGTGCTAGCCCTGAACGCTACGAGCAGTACTTC. Encoded protein: CSASPERYEQYF.

This clonotype was found a few times. The CDR3 bases are TGTGCCAGCAGTCTTGACAGGGATAATTCACCCCTCCACTTT. This encodes CASSLDRDNSPLHF. The rearrangement joins TRBV5-4 to TRBJ1-6, with 7 bases that match TRBD1. V dropped 5 bases and J dropped 5; count of bases not matched to a gene: 4. Germline V lookup: CDR1 SGHNT, CDR2 YYREEE (reference sequence). The CDR3 covers 14 residues. Together with reference TRBV5-4 and TRBJ1-6, the CDR3 gives the full variable domain: ETGVTQSPTHLIKTRGQQVTLRCSSQSGHNTVSWYQQALGQGPQFIFQYYREEENGRGNFPPRFSGLQFPNYSSELNVNALELDDSALYLCASSLDRDNSPLHFGNGTRLTVT.

The chain recombines TRBV5-1 with TRBJ2-1, with 8 bases matching TRBD1. The germline gives CDR1 SGHRS, CDR2 YFSETQ. This CDR3 is built from 16 residues. With 3 bases clipped from V and 8 bases from J, the junction kept 13 bases outside the gene matches. CDR3 region: CASSYRTGNSFDEQFF. The CDR3 DNA reads as TGCGCCAGCAGCTACCGGACAGGGAATAGTTTTGATGAGCAGTTCTTC. The full variable domain, its missing parts supplied by reference TRBV5-1 and TRBJ2-1, is KAGVTQTPRYLIKTRGQQVTLSCSPISGHRSVSWYQQTPGQGLQFLFEYFSETQRNKGNFPGRFSGRQFSNSRSEMNVSTLELGDSALYLCASSYRTGNSFDEQFFGPGTRLTVL.

J is TRBJ2-1 and V is TRBV7-3; tentatively, D is TRBD2 (5 bases). The CDR3 contains 17 residues. Trimming stripped 2 bases from V and 0 bases from J, with 14 bases between. Germline values: CDR1 SGHTA, CDR2 FQGTGA. The CDR3 DNA is TGTGCCAGCAGCTTAGGTTCTAGCATCCTCTCCTACAATGAGCAGTTCTTC. It specifies CASSLGSSILSYNEQFF.

This CDR3 reads CASSFGDNQPQHF. The DNA of the CDR3 is TGTGCCAGCAGTTTCGGGGACAATCAGCCCCAGCATTTT. The chain couples TRBV12-3 or TRBV12-4 to TRBJ1-5; D is uncertain. The length of the CDR3 is 13 residues. The V gene lost 3 bases and the J gene lost 3 bases, with 6 bases spanning the gap.

This clonotype was recorded a few times. The rearrangement links TRBV20-1 to TRBJ2-3; D call uncertain. The V gene's germline CDR1 is DFQATT and CDR2 SNEGSKA (reference sequence). The CDR3 is 13 residues long. Trimming pared 6 bases from V and 3 bases from J, leaving 13 bases between. The chain's CDR3 is CSAATPGTDTQYF. In DNA form, the CDR3 reads TGCAGTGCGGCGACACCCGGTACAGATACGCAGTATTTT.

This clonotype was seen only a few times. The rearrangement links TRBV12-3 or TRBV12-4 to TRBJ1-2; TRBD1 matches at 8 bases. V trimming: 7 bases; J trimming: 6 bases; junction bases outside the gene matches: 10. This CDR3 comprises 14 residues. The CDR3 nucleotides are TGTGCCAGCACCCGGACAGGGAGGGGTGATGGCTACACCTTC. Its translation: CASTRTGRGDGYTF.

The chain joins TRBV15 to TRBJ1-2; unclear D gene. The germline V and J ends were trimmed by 0 bases and 2 bases, with 16 bases remaining between them. CDR3 size: 17 residues. From germline, CDR1 is LNHNV and CDR2 YYDKDF (reference sequence). CDR3 in DNA: TGTGCCACCAGCAGAGATACTGGGCATAAGATCAACTATGGCTACACCTTC. Residues: CATSRDTGHKINYGYTF.

The chain recombines TRBV5-1 with TRBJ2-7; 7 nucleotides match TRBD1. The V and J ends lost 0 bases and 5 bases, in that order; junction bases with no gene match: 11. The CDR3 has 16 amino acids. From germline, CDR1 is SGHRS and CDR2 YFSETQ. CDR3 in amino acids: CASSLGSGIGGNEQYF. The CDR3 coding sequence is TGCGCCAGCAGCTTGGGATCAGGGATAGGGGGCAACGAGCAGTACTTC. The full variable domain, its missing parts supplied by reference TRBV5-1 and TRBJ2-7, is KAGVTQTPRYLIKTRGQQVTLSCSPISGHRSVSWYQQTPGQGLQFLFEYFSETQRNKGNFPGRFSGRQFSNSRSEMNVSTLELGDSALYLCASSLGSGIGGNEQYFGPGTRLTVT.

The chain recombines TRBV5-6 with TRBJ1-2; TRBD1 matches 9 bases. With V trimmed by 5 bases and J by 8 bases, 7 bases remained unmatched. The germline CDR1 and CDR2 sequences are SGHDT and YYEEEE. The CDR3 totals 13 residues. In nucleotides, the CDR3 is TGTGCCAGCAGGAACAGGGGACAGGGCGGCTACACCTTC. Translated, it gives CASRNRGQGGYTF.

The chain carries TRBV11-2 and TRBJ2-7; a weak D match, TRBD2 (6 bases). V was cut by 5 bases and J by 5 bases, with 19 bases left in between. Germline CDR1 reads SGHAT; CDR2 reads FQNNGV. CDR3 length: 15 amino acids. As DNA, the CDR3 is TGTGCCAGCAGCCCCCTCAATTCAGGGAGGCACGAGCAGTACTTC. This encodes CASSPLNSGRHEQYF.

The rearrangement links TRBV6-6 to TRBJ1-5; D gene ambiguous. V lost 3 bases and J 0 bases, leaving 9 bases between the germline ends. This CDR3 is built from 15 residues. CDR1 MNHNY and CDR2 SVGAGI come from the germline V gene (reference sequence). In DNA, the CDR3 is TGTGCCAGCAGTTATAGCGCGGTTAGCAATCAGCCCCAGCATTTT. This gives the protein CASSYSAVSNQPQHF.

This chain uses TRBV3-1 with TRBJ2-5, with 7 bases lining up with TRBD2. The CDR3 covers 14 residues. Germline assignment: CDR1 LGHDT and CDR2 YNNKEL (reference sequence). J gave up 4 bases and V 1 base, and 3 bases lay outside the gene matches. The CDR3 DNA reads as TGTGCCAGCAGCCAAGGGGGGGAGGGAGAGACCCAGTACTTC. It encodes CASSQGGEGETQYF.

This chain connects TRBV24-1 to TRBJ2-1, with 7 bases that match TRBD2. Germline V gene sequence: CDR1 KGHDR, CDR2 SFDVKD. Trimming removed 4 bases from V and 7 bases from J; junction bases left unmatched: 12. The CDR3 sequence is 16 residues long. CDR3 protein: CATSDPSGTGKNEQFF. The CDR3, as DNA: TGTGCCACCAGTGACCCTAGCGGCACCGGTAAAAATGAGCAGTTCTTC.

This chain joins TRBV24-1 and TRBJ2-1; a possible D gene is TRBD2 (6 bases). CDR3 length: 17 amino acids. The V gene's germline CDR1 is KGHDR and CDR2 SFDVKD. The V end was cut by 3 bases, the J end by 8 bases, with 22 bases between. The CDR3 loop is CATSDSTGTGPVHEQFF. The DNA for the CDR3 is TGTGCCACCAGTGATAGTACCGGGACTGGGCCCGTCCATGAGCAGTTCTTC.

On this clonotype itself: An end of the junction differs from the germline gene, which may be a read error. The chain employs TRBV20-1 and TRBJ2-3, with D uncertain. The CDR3 spans 12 residues. Germline V lookup: CDR1 DFQATT, CDR2 SNEGSKA (reference sequence). In DNA form, the CDR3 reads TGCAGTGCCCCACTCCGGAGTGATAGGCAGTATTTT. Translating gives CSAPLRSDRQYF.

This rearrangement joins TRBV7-2 to TRBJ2-1; 7 bases agree with TRBD2. Trimming took 0 bases from V and 4 from J; bases not matched to a gene: 6. The CDR3 has 16 residues. Looked up from germline, CDR1 is SGHTA and CDR2 is FQGNSA. The CDR3 is CASSLAGGRIYNEQFF. The CDR3, as DNA: TGTGCCAGCAGCTTAGCGGGAGGGCGGATATACAATGAGCAGTTCTTC. The full variable domain, rest sourced from reference TRBV7-2 and TRBJ2-1, is GAGVSQSPSNKVTEKGKDVELRCDPISGHTALYWYRQSLGQGLEFLIYFQGNSAPDKSGLPSDRFSAERTGGSVSTLTIQRTQQEDSAVYLCASSLAGGRIYNEQFFGPGTRLTVL.

The chain couples TRBV18 to TRBJ1-1; D not certain. This CDR3 spans 15 amino acids. V lost 4 bases and J lost 0, with 12 bases in between. The germline CDR1 and CDR2 sequences are KGHSH and LQKENI. The CDR3 loop reads CASSLLTELNTEAFF. The DNA for the CDR3 is TGTGCCAGCTCACTACTTACAGAACTGAACACTGAAGCTTTCTTT.